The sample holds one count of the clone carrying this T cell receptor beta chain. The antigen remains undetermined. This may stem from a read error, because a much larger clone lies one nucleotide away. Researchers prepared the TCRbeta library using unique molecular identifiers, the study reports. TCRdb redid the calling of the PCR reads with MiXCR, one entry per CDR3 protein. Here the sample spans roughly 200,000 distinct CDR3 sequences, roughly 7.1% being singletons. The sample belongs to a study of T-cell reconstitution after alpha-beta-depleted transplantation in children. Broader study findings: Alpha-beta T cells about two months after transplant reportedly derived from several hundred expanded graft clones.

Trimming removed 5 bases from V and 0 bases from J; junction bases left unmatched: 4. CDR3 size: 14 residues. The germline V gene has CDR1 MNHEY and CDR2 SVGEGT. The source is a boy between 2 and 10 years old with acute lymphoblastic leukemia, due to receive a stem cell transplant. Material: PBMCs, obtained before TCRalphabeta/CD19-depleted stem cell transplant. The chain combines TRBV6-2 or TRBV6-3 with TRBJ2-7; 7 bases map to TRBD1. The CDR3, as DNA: TGTGCCAGCAGTGAGACAGGGTGCTCCTACGAGCAGTACTTC. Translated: CASSETGCSYEQYF.